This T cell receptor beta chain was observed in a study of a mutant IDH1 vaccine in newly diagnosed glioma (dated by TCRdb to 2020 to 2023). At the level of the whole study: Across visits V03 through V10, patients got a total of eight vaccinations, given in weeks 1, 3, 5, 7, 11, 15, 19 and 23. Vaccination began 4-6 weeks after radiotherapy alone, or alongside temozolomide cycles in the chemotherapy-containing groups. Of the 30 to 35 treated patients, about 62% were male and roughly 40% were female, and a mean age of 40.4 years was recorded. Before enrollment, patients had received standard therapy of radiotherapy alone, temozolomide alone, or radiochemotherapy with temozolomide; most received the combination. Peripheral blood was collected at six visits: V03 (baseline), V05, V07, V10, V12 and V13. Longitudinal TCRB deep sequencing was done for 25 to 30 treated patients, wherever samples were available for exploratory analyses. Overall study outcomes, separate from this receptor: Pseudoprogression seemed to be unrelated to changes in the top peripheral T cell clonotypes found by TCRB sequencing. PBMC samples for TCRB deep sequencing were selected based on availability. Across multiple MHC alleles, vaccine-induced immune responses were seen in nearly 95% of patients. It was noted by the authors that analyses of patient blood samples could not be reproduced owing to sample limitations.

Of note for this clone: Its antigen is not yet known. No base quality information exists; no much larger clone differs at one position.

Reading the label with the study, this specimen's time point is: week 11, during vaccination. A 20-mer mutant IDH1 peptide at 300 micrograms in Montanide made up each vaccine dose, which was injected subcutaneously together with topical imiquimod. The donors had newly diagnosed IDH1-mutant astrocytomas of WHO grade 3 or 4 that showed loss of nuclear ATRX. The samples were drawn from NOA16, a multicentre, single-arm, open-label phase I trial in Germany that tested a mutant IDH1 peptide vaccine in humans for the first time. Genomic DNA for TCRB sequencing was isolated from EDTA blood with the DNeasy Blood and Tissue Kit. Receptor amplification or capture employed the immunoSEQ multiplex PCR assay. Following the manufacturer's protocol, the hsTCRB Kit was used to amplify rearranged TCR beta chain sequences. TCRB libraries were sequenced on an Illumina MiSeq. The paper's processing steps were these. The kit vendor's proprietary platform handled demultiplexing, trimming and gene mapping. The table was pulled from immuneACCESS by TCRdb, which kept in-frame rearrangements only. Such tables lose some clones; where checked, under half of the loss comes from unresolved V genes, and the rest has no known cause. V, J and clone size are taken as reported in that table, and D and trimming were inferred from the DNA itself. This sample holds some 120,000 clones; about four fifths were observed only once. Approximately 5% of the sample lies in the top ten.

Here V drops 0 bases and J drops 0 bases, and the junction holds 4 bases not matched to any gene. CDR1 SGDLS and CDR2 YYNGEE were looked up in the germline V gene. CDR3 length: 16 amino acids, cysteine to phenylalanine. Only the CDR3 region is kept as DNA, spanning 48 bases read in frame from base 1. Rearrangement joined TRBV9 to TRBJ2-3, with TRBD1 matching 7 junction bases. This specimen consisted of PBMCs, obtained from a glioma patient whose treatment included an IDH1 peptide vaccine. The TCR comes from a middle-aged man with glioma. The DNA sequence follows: TGTGCCAGCAGCGTAGAGGCAGGGGGTAGCACAGATACGCAGTATTTT. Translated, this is CASSVEAGGSTDTQYF.